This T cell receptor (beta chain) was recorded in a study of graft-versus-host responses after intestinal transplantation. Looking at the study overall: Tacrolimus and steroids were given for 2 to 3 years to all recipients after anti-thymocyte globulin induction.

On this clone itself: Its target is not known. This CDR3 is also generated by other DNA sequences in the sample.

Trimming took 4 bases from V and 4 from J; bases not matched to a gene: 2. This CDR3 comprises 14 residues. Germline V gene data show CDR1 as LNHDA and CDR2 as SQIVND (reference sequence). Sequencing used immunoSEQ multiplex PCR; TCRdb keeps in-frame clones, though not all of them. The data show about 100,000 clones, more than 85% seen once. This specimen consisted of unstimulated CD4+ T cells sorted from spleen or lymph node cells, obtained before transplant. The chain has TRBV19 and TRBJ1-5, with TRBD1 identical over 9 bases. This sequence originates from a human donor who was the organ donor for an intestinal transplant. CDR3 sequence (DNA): TGTGCCAGTAGTACGACAGGGGGGAATCAGCCCCAGCATTTT. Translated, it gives CASSTTGGNQPQHF. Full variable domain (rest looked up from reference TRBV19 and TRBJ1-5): DGGITQSPKYLFRKEGQNVTLSCEQNLNHDAMYWYRQDPGQGLRLIYYSQIVNDFQKGDIAEGYSVSREKKESFPLTVTSAQKNPTAFYLCASSTTGGNQPQHFGDGTRLSIL.